These 19 T cell receptor beta chains came from one sample sequenced in a study of cytomegalovirus exposure and HLA in healthy donors. With 60 Vbeta and 13 Jbeta primers, the PCR was carried out. Sequenced by immunoSEQ multiplex PCR; TCRdb stores in-frame clones only, minus some. The data contain around 140,000 clones, 76% of them singletons. The sample taken for sequencing was PBMCs. All receptors derive from a female donor in good health and CMV-seropositive.

This clone has just one count. The V gene is TRBV27, the J gene TRBJ1-4, with TRBD1 matching 9 bases. V shed 7 bases, J shed 5 bases, and the junction held 2 bases outside the gene matches. The CDR3 consists of 13 residues. Germline values: CDR1 MNHEY, CDR2 SMNVEV (reference sequence). The CDR3 sequence: CASTDRGNEKLFF. CDR3 in DNA: TGTGCCAGCACCGACAGGGGGAATGAAAAACTGTTTTTT.

V and J are TRBV7-9 and TRBJ2-2; D might be TRBD2 (6 bases). Germline V lookup: CDR1 SEHNR, CDR2 FQNEAQ (reference sequence). The V and J ends lost 3 bases and 2 bases respectively, with 10 bases between them. The CDR3 length is 15 residues. The DNA for the CDR3 is TGTGCCAGCAGCTTCGGGACTCAAAACACCGGGGAGCTGTTTTTT. Amino acids: CASSFGTQNTGELFF.

The genes are TRBV7-3 and TRBJ2-5, with 11 bases aligning to TRBD2. The CDR3 length is 17 residues. Germline V gene data show CDR1 as SGHTA and CDR2 as FQGTGA. The trim removed 2 bases at V and 2 bases at J, leaving 7 bases unmatched. The CDR3 is CASSLGIAGGLQETQYF. The CDR3 DNA follows: TGTGCCAGCAGCTTAGGGATAGCGGGGGGGCTACAAGAGACCCAGTACTTC.

A few counts support this clone. The V gene is TRBV5-4, the J gene TRBJ2-3, with D tentatively TRBD2 (6 bases). The CDR3 contains 16 residues. The V and J ends lost 0 bases and 2 bases respectively, with 13 bases between them. The V gene's germline CDR1 is SGHNT and CDR2 YYREEE (reference sequence). DNA for the CDR3: TGTGCCAGCAGCTTGGGAGTGGGGACTTCCACAGATACGCAGTATTTT. Residues: CASSLGVGTSTDTQYF.

The J gene is TRBJ1-3, the V gene TRBV7-9, with D tentatively TRBD1 (5 bases). Germline V CDR1 and CDR2: SEHNR, FQNEAQ (reference sequence). The CDR3 has 15 residues. The V end was cut by 7 bases, the J end by 0 bases, with 13 bases between. CDR3 amino acids: CASTPDTFSGNTIYF. CDR3 nucleotides: TGTGCCAGCACTCCGGACACCTTCTCTGGAAACACCATATATTTT.

The chain has TRBV23-1 and TRBJ2-7, with 11 bases that match TRBD2. TRBV23-1 is noted as an ORF with a role that remains uncertain. This CDR3 has 17 amino acids. The V and J ends lost 0 bases and 1 base, in that order; junction bases with no gene match: 5. The DNA for the CDR3 is TGCGCCAGCAGTCAATCCCCGGGACTAGCGGCTTCCTACGAGCAGTACTTC. It encodes CASSQSPGLAASYEQYF.

This chain uses TRBV10-3 with TRBJ2-6, with D tentatively TRBD2 (7 bases). Germline V CDR1 and CDR2: ENHRY, SYGVKD. The V end lost 8 bases, the J end lost 0 bases, and 14 bases lay between the germline ends. This CDR3 spans 16 amino acids. The CDR3 is CAIGGEGDSGANVLTF. In DNA form, the CDR3 reads TGTGCCATCGGGGGGGAGGGGGACTCTGGGGCCAACGTCCTGACTTTC.

The V and J genes are TRBV25-1 and TRBJ2-3, with a weak D call TRBD2 (5 bases). The CDR3 runs 14 residues. Between the trimmed V and J ends, which lost 3 bases and 9 bases, there was a span of 16 bases. Germline V lookup: CDR1 MGHDK, CDR2 SYGVNS. The chain's CDR3 is CASSDLPNGNTQYF. CDR3 sequence (DNA): TGTGCCAGCAGTGATCTCCCCAACGGGAACACGCAGTATTTT.

The CDR3 is CATQWSLNQPQHF. CDR3 in DNA: TGCGCGACCCAGTGGAGCCTGAATCAGCCCCAGCATTTT. The chain is built from TRBV10-2 and TRBJ1-5, with no clear D. Looked up from germline, CDR1 is WSHSY and CDR2 is SAAADI. This CDR3 contains 13 residues.

The rearrangement uses TRBV19 and TRBJ2-1, with D perhaps TRBD2 (5 bases). The ends were cut back, 3 bases at V and 2 bases at J, with 8 bases in the middle. The CDR3 consists of 14 residues. CDR1 is LNHDA and CDR2 is SQIVND in the germline V gene (reference sequence). This CDR3 is CASSIGEPYNEQFF. In DNA form, the CDR3 reads TGTGCCAGTAGTATCGGGGAGCCCTACAATGAGCAGTTCTTC.

The J gene is TRBJ2-7, the V gene TRBV7-2, with 7 positions matching TRBD2. The ends lost 4 bases at V and 1 base at J; junction bases unmatched: 7. Germline loops: CDR1 SGHTA, CDR2 FQGNSA. CDR3 length: 15 amino acids. In DNA, the CDR3 is TGTGCCAGCAGCTCAGCCGGGGACTATTCCTACGAGCAGTACTTC. Translation gives CASSSAGDYSYEQYF.

The chain is built from TRBV12-5 and TRBJ2-7; D possibly corresponds to TRBD1 (6 bases). V was clipped by 4 bases and J by 0 bases, with 13 bases between them. Germline V gene sequence: CDR1 LGHNT, CDR2 FRNRAP. The CDR3 spans 15 residues. Here the CDR3 reads CASGWLGRGSYEQYF. In DNA form, the CDR3 reads TGTGCTAGTGGTTGGCTGGGCAGGGGCTCCTACGAGCAGTACTTC.

CDR3 DNA sequence: TGTGCCAGCAGCTTAAGCAGTATCTACAGTACCTACGAGCAGTACTTC. Translating it yields CASSLSSIYSTYEQYF. This chain uses TRBV7-2 with TRBJ2-7; no definite D call. Trimming stripped 2 bases from V and 2 bases from J, with 16 bases between. In germline, CDR1 is SGHTA, CDR2 FQGNSA. The CDR3 has 16 residues.

V usage is TRBV6-1 and J usage is TRBJ2-5; 7 bases line up with TRBD2. The V gene end was trimmed by 1 base and the J gene end by 11 bases; junction bases not matched to a gene: 7. The CDR3 contains 13 residues. Germline V lookup: CDR1 MNHNS, CDR2 SASEGT. CDR3 region: CASSEVTREEQYF. The CDR3 DNA reads TGTGCCAGCAGTGAAGTTACCCGGGAGGAGCAGTACTTC.

With regard to this clone: One end of the junction fails to match germline, which may point to a read error. This chain links TRBV2 with TRBJ2-7, with 9 bases that match TRBD1. Per germline, CDR1 SNHLY and CDR2 FYNNEI. This CDR3 has 15 amino acids. This chain's CDR3 is CASNRDRDSSYEQCF. CDR3 sequence (DNA): TGTGCCAGCAACCGGGACAGGGACAGCTCCTACGAGCAGTGCTTC.

The CDR3 region has the DNA TGTGCCAGCAGTTACAGTGTGGCAGGGCATACGGATACGCAGTATTTT. Its protein is CASSYSVAGHTDTQYF. The chain has TRBV6-5 and TRBJ2-3; perhaps TRBD1 as D (5 bases). Germline V gene lookup returns CDR1 MNHEY and CDR2 SVGAGI. There are 16 residues in the CDR3. V lost 2 bases, J lost 6 bases, and 18 bases lay in between.

This clone was counted between two and nine times. The J gene is TRBJ2-5, the V gene TRBV6-5; tentative D call: TRBD2 (5 bases). CDR3 size: 12 residues. The V gene's germline CDR1 is MNHEY and CDR2 SVGAGI. The V and J ends lost 6 bases and 5 bases respectively, with 10 bases between them. CDR3 nucleotides: TGTGCCAGCAGGCCCAGAGGGGAGACCCAGTACTTC. It translates to CASRPRGETQYF.

The genes are TRBV28 and TRBJ2-6, with D possibly TRBD1 on 6 matching bases. Per germline, CDR1 MDHEN and CDR2 SYDVKM. The CDR3 has 22 residues. V dropped 0 bases and J dropped 0 bases, with 24 bases sitting between them. CDR3 DNA: TGTGCCAGCAGTTTATGGGGGGTTGGCAGGGGAAAATTAAACTCTGGGGCCAACGTCCTGACTTTC. It is translated as CASSLWGVGRGKLNSGANVLTF.

The V gene is TRBV28, the J gene TRBJ2-1; D remains unclear. Between the trimmed V and J ends, which lost 1 base and 0 bases, there was a span of 7 bases. The length of the CDR3 is 15 residues. Looked up from germline, CDR1 is MDHEN and CDR2 is SYDVKM. The CDR3 region is CASSLSVSSYNEQFF. The CDR3 nucleotides read TGTGCCAGCAGTTTATCGGTTAGCTCCTACAATGAGCAGTTCTTC.